This T cell receptor beta chain is from a study of HIV-infected children after antiretroviral therapy interruption. In the study overall: Children's median ages were around 9.5 years and 8 years by group. Most children had recorded EBV and CMV exposure.

Stated treatment: PENTA 11 planned treatment interruption arm or continuous ART arm. The TCR library was built from RNA with a 3' RACE protocol and unique molecular identifiers. TCRdb re-derived calls from the 3' RACE reads in MiXCR, one entry per CDR3 protein. The table lists 45,000 to 50,000 distinct CDR3 sequences, roughly 4.5% of them singletons. Study results and limitations: Minor non-naive CD45RA+ populations, like EMRA or stem memory, might contaminate naive sorts.

The V end lost 6 bases, the J end lost 1 base, and 9 bases lay between the germline ends. CDR3 length equals 13 residues. Germline CDR1 is SNHLY and CDR2 is FYNNEI. A note on this clonotype: Its antigen is not known.

The chain combines TRBV2 with TRBJ2-5; D perhaps matches TRBD1 (5 bases). This receptor was taken from a pool of human donors with HIV. This sample comprised CD45RA+ CD4+ T cells from PBMCs, pooled from several time points, obtained from a donor given antiretroviral therapy, either interrupted or continuous. Subset specified: naive CD4+ CD45RA+ CD45RO- T cells. For the CDR3, the DNA is TGTGCCAGCAGAGGTGACAGCCAAGAGACCCAGTACTTC. Its protein product is CASRGDSQETQYF.